These 6 T cell receptor beta chains were all obtained from the same sample, sequenced in a study of T cell responses to AZD1222 COVID-19 vaccine. Repertoires were generated with immunoSEQ multiplex PCR, while TCRdb's copy carries only in-frame clones and drops some. The data hold about 110,000 clones, with about 85% observed a single time. The sample in question was peripheral blood, obtained 28 days after the second AZD1222 dose. Receptor source: an adult who received the AZD1222 COVID-19 vaccine.

This clone showed up just a few times. V gene TRBV10-1 combines with J gene TRBJ2-7; 10 bases are a match to TRBD1. Germline V gives CDR1 WNHNN, CDR2 SYGVQD (reference sequence). V shed 4 bases, J shed 4 bases, and the junction held 4 bases outside the gene matches. CDR3 size: 14 residues. CDR3 protein: CASSADRGLYEQYF. In DNA form, the CDR3 reads TGCGCCAGCAGTGCCGACAGGGGGCTTTACGAGCAGTACTTC.

The rearrangement links TRBV7-6 to TRBJ2-3, with 11 bases lining up with TRBD2. This CDR3 region has 15 residues. The ends lost 5 bases at V and 4 bases at J; junction bases unmatched: 5. Germline CDR1 is SGHVS and CDR2 is FNYEAQ. Here the CDR3 reads CASSNLAGGADTQYF. The CDR3 nucleotides are TGTGCCAGCAGCAACCTAGCGGGGGGAGCAGATACGCAGTATTTT.

This clone was counted a single time. The chain links TRBV6-5 to TRBJ2-3, with a tentative D call TRBD2 (5 bases). The germline V gene encodes CDR1 MNHEY and CDR2 SVGAGI. This CDR3 contains 15 residues. The ends were cut back, 4 bases at V and 2 bases at J, with 13 bases in the middle. CDR3 sequence (DNA): TGTGCCAGCAGTTCACTAGTACGCCCCACAGATACGCAGTATTTT. It encodes CASSSLVRPTDTQYF.

The chain links TRBV29-1 to TRBJ1-2; D might be TRBD1 (5 bases). This CDR3 has 15 residues. V shed 6 bases and J shed 4 bases, with 21 bases lying between them. CDR1 and CDR2 from the germline V gene are SQVTM and ANQGSEA. The CDR3 loop is CSVSGGTQEVYGYTF. Here the CDR3 DNA reads TGCAGCGTCAGTGGCGGGACGCAAGAGGTCTATGGCTACACCTTC.

The CDR3 sequence: CASSPFGGGTDTQYF. CDR3 DNA: TGTGCCAGCAGCCCCTTCGGGGGGGGCACAGATACGCAGTATTTT. The chain recombines TRBV9 with TRBJ2-3; the match to TRBD2 covers 8 bases. The CDR3 contains 15 residues. From germline, CDR1 is SGDLS and CDR2 YYNGEE. Losses at the gene ends were 4 bases for V and 1 base for J; bases not matched to a gene: 5.

The V and J genes are TRBV14 and TRBJ2-7; D unclear. V was cut by 3 bases and J by 3 bases, with 9 bases left in between. There are 13 residues in the CDR3. Germline lookup yields CDR1 SGHDN and CDR2 FVKESK. This chain's CDR3 is CASSQGQVYEQYF. For the CDR3, the DNA is TGTGCCAGCAGCCAGGGCCAGGTCTACGAGCAGTACTTC.